Presented here are 13 T cell receptor beta chains from one specimen sequenced in a study of cytomegalovirus exposure and HLA in healthy donors. Researchers ran the PCR with 60 Vbeta and 13 Jbeta primers. Profiled with immunoSEQ multiplex PCR; TCRdb holds only in-frame clones, not every one. The table shows under 200,000 clones, with over 80% occurring only once. Sequencing was performed on PBMCs. These receptors were taken from a girl under 18 in good health and CMV-seropositive.

The V and J genes are TRBV7-2 and TRBJ2-3; 7 bases are shared with TRBD1. Trimming removed 4 bases from V and 13 bases from J; junction bases left unmatched: 11. The CDR3 extends over 13 amino acids. Germline loops: CDR1 SGHTA, CDR2 FQGNSA. Here the CDR3 DNA reads TGTGCCAGCAGCTCGAATCGCCGCGGACAGGAGTATTTT. Translation: CASSSNRRGQEYF.

The chain couples TRBV9 to TRBJ2-2, with 8 bases identical to TRBD2. The junction had 7 bases not matched to a gene; V was cut back by 4 bases and J by 5 bases. CDR3 length: 15 residues. Germline CDR1 is SGDLS and CDR2 is YYNGEE. In DNA form, the CDR3 reads TGTGCCAGCAGCTTCCTCAGCGGGAGAACCGGGGAGCTGTTTTTT. This encodes CASSFLSGRTGELFF.

The V call is TRBV10-3, the J call TRBJ1-5; 7 bases are a match to TRBD1. The CDR3 consists of 15 residues. Germline CDR1 reads ENHRY; CDR2 reads SYGVKD. Trimming removed 0 bases from V and 6 bases from J; junction bases left unmatched: 5. As DNA, the CDR3 is TGTGCCATCAGTGAGTCGACGAGGGGGCGTCAGCCCCAGCATTTT. Protein: CAISESTRGRQPQHF.

The gene calls are TRBV2 and TRBJ2-3; 14 bases match TRBD2. CDR1 and CDR2 from the germline V gene are SNHLY and FYNNEI. CDR3 size: 15 residues. V was clipped by 8 bases and J by 3 bases; unmatched bases: 4. In DNA form, the CDR3 reads TGTGCCAGCGGAAGACTAGCGGGAGGGACAGATACGCAGTATTTT. As protein: CASGRLAGGTDTQYF.

The V gene is TRBV6-5, the J gene TRBJ2-3; 9 bases align to TRBD2. The germline gives CDR1 MNHEY, CDR2 SVGAGI. With V trimmed by 6 bases and J by 3 bases, 4 bases remained unmatched. The CDR3 is made up of 14 amino acids. The CDR3 here is CASRPGLATDTQYF. The CDR3 coding sequence is TGTGCCAGCAGGCCGGGACTAGCTACAGATACGCAGTATTTT.

The chain joins TRBV7-6 to TRBJ2-1; D unclear. The length of the CDR3 is 12 residues. Germline lookup yields CDR1 SGHVS and CDR2 FNYEAQ. V lost 1 base to trimming and J lost 8 bases, with 6 bases between them. As DNA, the CDR3 is TGTGCCAGCAGCTTAGACAGTTATGAGCAGTTCTTC. It codes for CASSLDSYEQFF.

The chain couples TRBV10-3 to TRBJ2-5; the match to TRBD2 covers 13 bases. V was clipped by 0 bases and J by 7 bases; unmatched bases: 11. Germline-derived CDR1 and CDR2 are ENHRY and SYGVKD. There are 18 residues in the CDR3. The CDR3, as DNA: TGTGCCATCAGTGAGTCCTGGAGGACTAGCGGGGGCCCACCGACCCAGTACTTC. Amino acids: CAISESWRTSGGPPTQYF.

The chain has TRBV20-1 and TRBJ1-3; unclear D gene. V dropped 0 bases and J dropped 7 bases, with 4 bases sitting between them. Germline CDR1 and CDR2: DFQATT and SNEGSKA (reference sequence). This CDR3 is 11 amino acids long. The CDR3 sequence: CSARDANTIYF. The CDR3 nucleotides read TGCAGTGCTAGAGACGCGAACACCATATATTTT.

The chain has TRBV18 and TRBJ2-3, with a possible D match to TRBD2 (5 bases). Per germline, CDR1 KGHSH and CDR2 LQKENI. The CDR3 is 15 amino acids. V was pared by 3 bases and J by 1 base, with 11 bases between. As DNA, the CDR3 is TGTGCCAGCTCACCGGTACTAGGCGGCACAGATACGCAGTATTTT. It is translated as CASSPVLGGTDTQYF.

The rearrangement uses TRBV2 and TRBJ2-5; TRBD1 aligns across 7 bases. In germline, CDR1 is SNHLY, CDR2 FYNNEI. The CDR3 contains 13 residues. Germline trimming cut 6 bases from V and 4 bases from J; bases unmatched to any gene: 5. CDR3 bases: TGTGCCAGCAGCGTCGCAGGGGGAGAGACCCAGTACTTC. This gives the protein CASSVAGGETQYF.

The chain couples TRBV29-1 to TRBJ1-2; D not certain. CDR3 length: 13 amino acids. Germline V gives CDR1 SQVTM, CDR2 ANQGSEA. V lost 5 bases to trimming and J lost 6 bases, with 16 bases between them. The CDR3 is CSVRAAGLHGYTF. The CDR3 bases are TGCAGCGTTCGTGCGGCCGGCCTACATGGCTACACCTTC.

The chain combines TRBV11-2 with TRBJ2-3; TRBD2 agrees at 9 bases. Germline V CDR1 and CDR2: SGHAT, FQNNGV. J gave up 2 bases and V 1 base, and 10 bases lay outside the gene matches. The CDR3 length is 18 residues. The CDR3 sequence is CASSLVAPWTSATDTQYF. As DNA, the CDR3 is TGTGCCAGCAGCTTAGTGGCCCCATGGACTAGCGCCACAGATACGCAGTATTTT.

The chain combines TRBV7-2 with TRBJ1-5; TRBD1 agrees at 8 bases. The CDR3 runs 14 residues. J gave up 3 bases and V 3 bases, and 1 base lay outside the gene matches. Germline loops: CDR1 SGHTA, CDR2 FQGNSA. CDR3 amino acids: CASSFRGPNQPQHF. DNA for the CDR3: TGTGCCAGCAGCTTCAGGGGGCCCAATCAGCCCCAGCATTTT.